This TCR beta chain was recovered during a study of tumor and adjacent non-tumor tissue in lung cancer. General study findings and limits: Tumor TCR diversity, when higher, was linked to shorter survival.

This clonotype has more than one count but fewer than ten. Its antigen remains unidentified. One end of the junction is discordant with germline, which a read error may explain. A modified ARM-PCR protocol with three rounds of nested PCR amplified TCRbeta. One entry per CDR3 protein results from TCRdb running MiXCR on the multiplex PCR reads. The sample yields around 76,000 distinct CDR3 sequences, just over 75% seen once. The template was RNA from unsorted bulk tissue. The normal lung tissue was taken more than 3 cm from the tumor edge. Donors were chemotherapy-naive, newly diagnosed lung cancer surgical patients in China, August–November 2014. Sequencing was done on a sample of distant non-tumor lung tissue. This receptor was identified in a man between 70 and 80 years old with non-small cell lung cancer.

The DNA for the CDR3 is TGTACCAGCAGCTTCGCCAATTTAAGGAATACTGAAGCTTTCTTT. Encoded protein: CTSSFANLRNTEAFF. This chain connects TRBV11-2 to TRBJ1-1; no clear D. The germline V gene has CDR1 SGHAT and CDR2 FQNNGV. This CDR3 contains 15 residues.